This T cell receptor beta chain emerged from a study of identical twins. MiXCR was run by TCRdb on the 5' RACE reads, yielding one entry per CDR3 protein. The repertoire holds hundreds of thousands of distinct CDR3 sequences, with about 7.5% as singletons. As regards this clonotype: The antigen remains unidentified.

Overall study results and limits: Out-of-frame alpha sequences shared by twins were enriched for low generation probability.

The CDR3 extends over 15 amino acids. With 0 bases clipped from V and 2 bases from J, the junction kept 1 base outside the gene matches. Germline assignment: CDR1 SGHTA and CDR2 FQGTGA. Separately, the same data were catalogued under a study of yellow fever vaccine responses in identical twins.

Sequenced sample: memory (CD45RO+) T cells sorted from blood. The TCR was taken from a woman younger than 30 in good health. The chain uses TRBV7-3 and TRBJ2-1; 7 nucleotides match TRBD1. This CDR3 is CASSLTGQTYNEQFF. CDR3 DNA sequence: TGTGCCAGCAGCTTAACGGGACAGACCTACAATGAGCAGTTCTTC. Full variable domain (outside the CDR3, taken from reference TRBV7-3 and TRBJ2-1): GAGVSQTPSNKVTEKGKYVELRCDPISGHTALYWYRQSLGQGPEFLIYFQGTGAADDSGLPNDRFFAVRPEGSVSTLKIQRTERGDSAVYLCASSLTGQTYNEQFFGPGTRLTVL.